This entry lists 16 T cell receptor beta chains sequenced from one sample in a study of response to subunit inactivated influenza vaccine. TCRdb re-analysed the RT-PCR reads in MiXCR, keeping a single row per CDR3 protein. The top ten clones hold around 3% of a sample with about 500,000 distinct CDR3 sequences, approximately 15% of them seen once. The material sequenced was CD4+ T cells sorted from PBMCs, taken around 2 years after vaccination. These receptor sequences come from a man aged 45 to 70 who received an inactivated influenza vaccine.

This clonotype has ten or more counts. The rearrangement uses TRBV10-3 and TRBJ2-1, with 12 bases identical to TRBD2. V lost 6 bases to trimming and J lost 2 bases; unmatched junction nucleotides: 5. CDR1 ENHRY and CDR2 SYGVKD come from the germline V gene. CDR3 length: 16 residues. The CDR3 bases are TGTGCCATCAGCAGACTAGCGGGAGTCGCCTACAATGAGCAGTTCTTC. Protein sequence: CAISRLAGVAYNEQFF.

The rearrangement joins TRBV6-2 or TRBV6-3 to TRBJ2-2; D gene unclear. Germline V gene lookup returns CDR1 MNHEY and CDR2 SVGEGT. Deletions cut 4 bases from V and 0 bases from J, with 18 bases between. This CDR3 comprises 18 residues. CDR3 region: CASSSPVYIDANTGELFF. Here the CDR3 DNA reads TGTGCCAGCAGTTCACCCGTTTACATCGACGCGAACACCGGGGAGCTGTTTTTT.

The table lists this clonotype with a few counts. CDR3 protein: CASSSGTLFTGELFF. In DNA, the CDR3 is TGTGCCAGCAGCTCCGGGACTCTTTTCACCGGGGAGCTGTTTTTT. This chain uses TRBV4-2 with TRBJ2-2; perhaps TRBD2 as D (6 bases). V lost 5 bases and J 4 bases, leaving 14 bases between the germline ends. Germline assignment: CDR1 LGHNA and CDR2 YNFKEQ. The CDR3 contains 15 residues.

The gene calls are TRBV20-1 and TRBJ2-5; the D is unclear. Trimming pared 4 bases from V and 5 bases from J, leaving 11 bases between. The CDR3 runs 12 residues. From germline, CDR1 is DFQATT and CDR2 SNEGSKA (reference sequence). CDR3 sequence reads: CSAMMQPETQYF. The CDR3 nucleotides read TGCAGTGCTATGATGCAGCCCGAGACCCAGTACTTC.

This clonotype was recorded a few times. The chain links TRBV6-4 to TRBJ2-1, with 9 nucleotides matching TRBD1. From germline, CDR1 is MRHNA and CDR2 SNTAGT. J gave up 4 bases and V 2 bases, and 15 bases lay outside the gene matches. This CDR3 region has 19 residues. Written as DNA, the CDR3 is TGTGCCAGCAGTGACCCATTGAGATCGGGACAGGGCCTATACAATGAGCAGTTCTTC. Translation gives CASSDPLRSGQGLYNEQFF.

The table lists this clonotype with a few counts. The chain joins TRBV20-1 to TRBJ2-3; 10 bases map to TRBD2. V gave up 2 bases and J gave up 2 bases; unmatched junction bases: 19. The CDR3 spans 20 residues. The germline CDR1 and CDR2 sequences are DFQATT and SNEGSKA (reference sequence). The CDR3 coding sequence is TGCAGTGCTAGACTCTCCGGCCGACTAGCGGGCGATCTCTACACAGATACGCAGTATTTT. This sequence encodes CSARLSGRLAGDLYTDTQYF.

The chain couples TRBV28 to TRBJ2-1; a weak D match, TRBD1 (6 bases). With 8 bases removed from V and 9 bases from J, the gap between germline ends came to 11 bases. This CDR3 region has 11 residues. CDR1 and CDR2 from the germline V gene are MDHEN and SYDVKM. The CDR3 sequence: CASHRDGEQFF. The CDR3 DNA reads as TGTGCCAGCCACAGGGATGGTGAGCAGTTCTTC.

This clonotype was seen a handful of times. The J gene is TRBJ2-5, the V gene TRBV18, with 8 positions matching TRBD1. The CDR3 is 15 residues long. Germline lookup yields CDR1 KGHSH and CDR2 LQKENI. V lost 1 base, J lost 4 bases, and 5 bases stayed unmatched. DNA of the CDR3: TGTGCCAGCTCACCACGGACAGGGCTTACAGAGACCCAGTACTTC. Its translation is CASSPRTGLTETQYF.

This clonotype was found a few times. The chain is built from TRBV24-1 and TRBJ2-2, with unresolved D. The CDR3 contains 13 residues. Trimming shortened V by 5 bases and J by 1 base, and 4 bases separated the two germline ends. CDR1 and CDR2 from the germline V gene are KGHDR and SFDVKD. The CDR3 reads CATSVVNTGELFF. The CDR3 DNA reads as TGTGCCACCAGTGTAGTGAACACCGGGGAGCTGTTTTTT.

This clonotype was seen a few times. The V and J genes are TRBV6-2 or TRBV6-3 and TRBJ2-7; weak D call: TRBD1 (5 bases). The CDR3 length is 12 residues. V dropped 5 bases and J dropped 3 bases, with 8 bases sitting between them. CDR1 is MNHEY, CDR2 SVGEGT, per germline. For the CDR3, the DNA is TGTGCCAGCAGTCAACAGGTCTACGAGCAGTACTTC. The encoded protein is CASSQQVYEQYF.

The chain joins TRBV20-1 to TRBJ2-3; 8 nucleotides match TRBD2. Germline V CDR1 and CDR2: DFQATT, SNEGSKA (reference sequence). V dropped 5 bases and J dropped 4; count of bases not matched to a gene: 8. The length of the CDR3 is 14 residues. In DNA, the CDR3 is TGCAGTGCTGCGCGGGGGGCGTCTTCAGATACGCAGTATTTT. Amino acid sequence: CSAARGASSDTQYF.

This clonotype was recorded a few times. The chain combines TRBV12-3 or TRBV12-4 with TRBJ2-3; 12 bases map to TRBD2. The ends lost 2 bases at V and 5 bases at J; junction bases unmatched: 20. This CDR3 is built from 21 residues. CDR3 DNA: TGTGCCAGCAGTTTAAGAGTCCGAACTAGCGGGAGGCCGGCCACGAAAGATACGCAGTATTTT. This gives the protein CASSLRVRTSGRPATKDTQYF.

This clonotype was observed a handful of times. CDR3 loop: CATSIAGALSYEQYF. The DNA of the CDR3 is TGTGCCACTTCAATAGCGGGAGCCCTCTCCTACGAGCAGTACTTC. The V call is TRBV25-1, the J call TRBJ2-7, with 9 bases matching TRBD2. The length of the CDR3 is 15 residues. Germline CDR1 and CDR2: MGHDK and SYGVNS. V dropped 10 bases and J dropped 0; count of bases not matched to a gene: 10.

The table lists this clonotype with a few counts. J is TRBJ1-6 and V is TRBV28; D unresolved. Germline lookup yields CDR1 MDHEN and CDR2 SYDVKM. V lost 4 bases and J lost 8, with 9 bases in between. This CDR3 spans 13 amino acids. The DNA for the CDR3 is TGTGCCAGCAGTTACCCAGGCCATTCACCCCTCCACTTT. This sequence encodes CASSYPGHSPLHF.

This clonotype showed up just a few times. This sequence joins TRBV20-1 and TRBJ2-2; D not resolved. Trimming stripped 6 bases from V and 0 bases from J, with 5 bases between. Germline values: CDR1 DFQATT, CDR2 SNEGSKA (reference sequence). The CDR3 has 12 residues. DNA for the CDR3: TGCAGTGCGCCAGCGAACACCGGGGAGCTGTTTTTT. This sequence encodes CSAPANTGELFF.

With respect to this clonotype: The junction shows a germline mismatch at one end, possibly a read error. V gene TRBV24-1 combines with J gene TRBJ2-1; 9 nucleotides line up with TRBD1. Germline values: CDR1 KGHDR, CDR2 SFDVKD. The CDR3 is 16 amino acids. This CDR3 is CATSDQGQGHDKEQFF. The DNA for the CDR3 is TGTGCCACCAGTGACCAGGGACAGGGTCATGACAAGGAGCAGTTCTTC.